These 21 T cell receptor beta chains were all obtained from the same sample, sequenced in a study of CD8 T cells in ankylosing spondylitis. Study-level findings and limits: In ankylosing spondylitis blood, a motif of roughly 8 highly homologous TCR beta variants appeared characteristic.

TCRdb re-called the 5' RACE reads through MiXCR, storing one row per CDR3 protein. Seen here are a few hundred thousand distinct CDR3 sequences, approximately 20% observed once, and the top ten hold approximately 16%. These TCRs are of unknown antigen specificity. The sequencing input was blood, either unsorted or a sorted T cell fraction (not recorded which). These receptors all come from a male donor with ankylosing spondylitis.

The rearrangement joins TRBV11-3 to TRBJ2-1; 8 bases match TRBD2. The ends lost 3 bases at V and 1 base at J; junction bases unmatched: 5. In germline, CDR1 is SGHNT, CDR2 YENEEA. The CDR3 runs to 16 residues. The DNA for the CDR3 is TGTGCCAGCAGCTTCCGGGCGGGAGGATCCTACAATGAGCAGTTCTTC. Amino acid sequence: CASSFRAGGSYNEQFF.

This clonotype showed up just a few times. J is TRBJ2-5 and V is TRBV7-2; D is undetermined. The CDR3 has 16 residues. Germline CDR1 is SGHTA and CDR2 is FQGNSA. V dropped 4 bases and J dropped 2 bases, with 17 bases sitting between them. The CDR3 sequence is CASSSVPDLMQETQYF. DNA of the CDR3: TGTGCCAGCAGCTCCGTCCCGGACCTTATGCAAGAGACCCAGTACTTC.

This rearrangement joins TRBV29-1 to TRBJ2-5; D could derive from TRBD1 or TRBD2 (5 bases each). Deletions cut 7 bases from V and 5 bases from J, with 11 bases between. The CDR3 runs 11 residues. Germline V gives CDR1 SQVTM, CDR2 ANQGSEA. CDR3 protein: CSAGGFETQYF. CDR3 nucleotides: TGCAGCGCTGGGGGTTTTGAGACCCAGTACTTC.

This clonotype was recorded a few times. The chain combines TRBV5-6 with TRBJ1-5; a possible D gene is TRBD1 (6 bases). Trimming removed 2 bases at V and 1 base at J, with 10 bases between. The CDR3 spans 15 residues. From germline, CDR1 is SGHDT and CDR2 YYEEEE. Here the CDR3 DNA reads TGTGCCAGCAGCTTCTTAGGACAGAGCAATCAGCCCCAGCATTTT. Its translation: CASSFLGQSNQPQHF. Drawing the rest from reference TRBV5-6 and TRBJ1-5, the complete variable domain is DAGVTQSPTHLIKTRGQQVTLRCSPKSGHDTVSWYQQALGQGPQFIFQYYEEEERQRGNFPDRFSGHQFPNYSSELNVNALLLGDSALYLCASSFLGQSNQPQHFGDGTRLSIL.

This clonotype was counted between two and nine times. J is TRBJ2-2 and V is TRBV18, with TRBD1 matching over 8 bases. CDR3 length: 17 amino acids. Germline CDR1 KGHSH, CDR2 LQKENI. V was pared by 4 bases and J by 5 bases, with 12 bases of the junction left unmatched. The CDR3 protein is CASSRILGQGRTGELFF. CDR3 coding DNA: TGTGCCAGCTCACGGATCCTAGGACAGGGACGGACCGGGGAGCTGTTTTTT.

V is TRBV5-1 and J is TRBJ2-7; 10 bases match TRBD1. CDR1 is SGHRS, CDR2 YFSETQ, per germline. This CDR3 comprises 13 residues. The junction had 4 bases not matched to a gene; V was cut back by 6 bases and J by 4 bases. This CDR3 reads CASKPGQGYEQYF. CDR3 bases: TGCGCCAGCAAACCGGGACAGGGGTACGAGCAGTACTTC.

The chain uses TRBV3-1 and TRBJ2-1, with D uncertain. The CDR3 is made up of 12 amino acids. V lost 4 bases to trimming and J lost 8 bases, with 9 bases between them. Looked up from germline, CDR1 is LGHDT and CDR2 is YNNKEL (reference sequence). Written as DNA, the CDR3 is TGTGCCAGCAGCCCTTTGTCTGATGAGCAGTTCTTC. Its translation: CASSPLSDEQFF.

The V call is TRBV5-5, the J call TRBJ2-5, with D perhaps TRBD1 or TRBD2 (6 bases each). Germline CDR1 and CDR2: SGHKS and YYEKEE (reference sequence). V was clipped by 2 bases and J by 7 bases, with 12 bases between them. The CDR3 covers 13 residues. The CDR3 loop reads CASSLGGLGTQYF. Here the CDR3 DNA reads TGTGCCAGCAGCTTAGGGGGGCTCGGGACCCAGTACTTC.

The chain has TRBV20-1 and TRBJ1-5; tentative D call: TRBD1 (6 bases). The V and J ends lost 3 bases and 1 base respectively, with 16 bases between them. CDR1 and CDR2 from the germline V gene are DFQATT and SNEGSKA (reference sequence). CDR3 length: 16 amino acids. CDR3 sequence reads: CSASGGHTGSNQPQHF. The CDR3 DNA reads TGCAGTGCTAGTGGGGGACACACTGGGAGCAATCAGCCCCAGCATTTT.

The rearrangement joins TRBV19 to TRBJ2-5; the match to TRBD2 covers 8 bases. The CDR3 sequence is 13 residues long. The germline V gene encodes CDR1 LNHDA and CDR2 SQIVND (reference sequence). V lost 5 bases, J lost 2 bases, and 1 base stayed unmatched. In nucleotides, the CDR3 is TGTGCCAGTAGTGGGACTAGACAAGAGACCCAGTACTTC. Translating it yields CASSGTRQETQYF.

CDR3 in amino acids: CASSYEFEQFF. Written as DNA, the CDR3 is TGTGCCAGCAGTTACGAGTTTGAGCAGTTCTTC. V usage is TRBV6-6 and J usage is TRBJ2-1; D is ambiguous. CDR3 length: 11 amino acids. V was clipped by 2 bases and J by 9 bases, with 5 bases between them. Germline values: CDR1 MNHNY, CDR2 SVGAGI (reference sequence).

Written as DNA, the CDR3 is TGTGCCAGCAGTTACTCGCCGGGACAGGGGCCTCACCAGTACTTC. Its translation: CASSYSPGQGPHQYF. The chain combines TRBV6-5 with TRBJ2-7; 10 bases are shared with TRBD1. Losses at the gene ends were 0 bases for V and 10 bases for J; bases not matched to a gene: 9. The CDR3 contains 15 residues. Germline values: CDR1 MNHEY, CDR2 SVGAGI.

This clonotype was seen a few times. The chain has TRBV5-1 and TRBJ2-1; D unresolved. Germline values: CDR1 SGHRS, CDR2 YFSETQ. V shed 7 bases and J shed 4 bases, with 9 bases lying between them. CDR3 length equals 12 residues. The CDR3 loop reads CASGDGYNEQFF. Here the CDR3 DNA reads TGCGCCAGCGGGGATGGGTACAATGAGCAGTTCTTC.

The chain uses TRBV12-3 or TRBV12-4 and TRBJ2-7; 9 bases fit TRBD2. J lost 6 bases, V lost 6 bases, and 9 bases had no gene match. The CDR3 runs 14 residues. CDR3 region: CASRHSGGTTEQYF. The CDR3 nucleotides are TGTGCCAGCAGGCATAGCGGGGGAACGACCGAGCAGTACTTC.

The table lists this clonotype with many counts. The chain recombines TRBV2 with TRBJ1-4; D perhaps matches TRBD1 (6 bases). The CDR3 length is 15 residues. The V end was cut by 2 bases, the J end by 8 bases, with 15 bases between. Germline V lookup: CDR1 SNHLY, CDR2 FYNNEI. The CDR3: CASSEPGTRQEKLFF. The CDR3, as DNA: TGTGCCAGCAGTGAACCGGGGACACGACAAGAAAAACTGTTTTTT.

J is TRBJ2-1 and V is TRBV6-2 or TRBV6-3; 7 bases map to TRBD1. Germline V gene lookup returns CDR1 MNHEY and CDR2 SVGEGT. Germline trimming cut 2 bases from V and 9 bases from J; bases unmatched to any gene: 7. The CDR3 runs to 14 residues. For the CDR3, the DNA is TGTGCCAGCAGTTACCTAGACAGGGTGCGTGAGCAGTTCTTC. Protein: CASSYLDRVREQFF.

The chain has TRBV5-1 and TRBJ2-4, with 11 bases aligning to TRBD1. V trimming: 4 bases; J trimming: 9 bases; junction bases outside the gene matches: 9. CDR3 length: 15 amino acids. Germline V gene data show CDR1 as SGHRS and CDR2 as YFSETQ. The CDR3 bases are TGCGCCAGCAGCCCTGCTGGGACAGGGGGAGGCATTCAGTACTTC. Protein product: CASSPAGTGGGIQYF.

In this sample, this clonotype turned up a few times. J is TRBJ2-5 and V is TRBV18, with D hard to call. Trimming took 2 bases from V and 0 from J, leaving 4 bases between them. The V gene's germline CDR1 is KGHSH and CDR2 LQKENI. The CDR3 extends over 13 amino acids. The CDR3 DNA follows: TGTGCCAGCTCACCATTGTACCAAGAGACCCAGTACTTC. Amino acids: CASSPLYQETQYF.

The genes are TRBV11-2 and TRBJ1-2, with unresolved D. Germline-derived CDR1 and CDR2 are SGHAT and FQNNGV. This CDR3 contains 15 residues. The V end was cut by 2 bases, the J end by 8 bases, with 18 bases between. CDR3 bases: TGTGCCAGCAGCTTAAGCGGAGGAGGTATCTACGGCTACACCTTC. It translates to CASSLSGGGIYGYTF.

This rearrangement joins TRBV12-3 or TRBV12-4 to TRBJ1-5, with D possibly matching TRBD1 (6 bases). V was clipped by 5 bases and J by 2 bases, with 19 bases between them. The CDR3 has 17 amino acids. Written as DNA, the CDR3 is TGTGCCAGCAGTCCTCTACAGGGAGCGGGAGGCAATCAGCCCCAGCATTTT. The encoded protein is CASSPLQGAGGNQPQHF.

The genes are TRBV20-1 and TRBJ1-1; D uncertain. This CDR3 has 13 residues. V was pared by 5 bases and J by 2 bases, with 12 bases between. The germline V gene has CDR1 DFQATT and CDR2 SNEGSKA (reference sequence). The CDR3 loop reads CSAPKEVNTEAFF. CDR3 sequence (DNA): TGCAGTGCTCCGAAGGAGGTTAACACTGAAGCTTTCTTT.